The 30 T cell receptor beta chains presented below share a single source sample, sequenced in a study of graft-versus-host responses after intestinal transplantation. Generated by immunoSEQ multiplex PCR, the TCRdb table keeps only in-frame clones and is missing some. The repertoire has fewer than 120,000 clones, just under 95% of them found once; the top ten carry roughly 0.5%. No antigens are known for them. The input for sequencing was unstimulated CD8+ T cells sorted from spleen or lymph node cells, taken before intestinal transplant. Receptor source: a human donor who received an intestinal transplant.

Here the CDR3 DNA reads TGTGCCAGCAGCGCGACAGGGGGTAGCACAGATACGCAGTATTTT. The encoded protein is CASSATGGSTDTQYF. The V and J genes are TRBV7-6 and TRBJ2-3; TRBD1 matches 9 bases. This CDR3 spans 15 amino acids. Germline CDR1 reads SGHVS; CDR2 reads FNYEAQ. The V segment lost 5 bases and the J segment 0 bases; nucleotides outside the gene matches: 3.

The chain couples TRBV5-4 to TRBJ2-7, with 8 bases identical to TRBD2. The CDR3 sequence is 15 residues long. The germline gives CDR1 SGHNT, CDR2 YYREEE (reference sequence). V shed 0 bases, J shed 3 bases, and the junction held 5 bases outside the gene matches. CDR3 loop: CASSLAGTRFYEQYF. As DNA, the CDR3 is TGTGCCAGCAGCTTGGCCGGGACTAGGTTCTACGAGCAGTACTTC.

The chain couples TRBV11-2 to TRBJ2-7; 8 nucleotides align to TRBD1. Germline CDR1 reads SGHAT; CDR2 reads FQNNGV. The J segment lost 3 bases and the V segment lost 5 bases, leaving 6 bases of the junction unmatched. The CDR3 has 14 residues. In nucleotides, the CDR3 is TGTGCCAGCAGCCTCCTGACAGGGGACTACGAGCAGTACTTC. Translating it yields CASSLLTGDYEQYF.

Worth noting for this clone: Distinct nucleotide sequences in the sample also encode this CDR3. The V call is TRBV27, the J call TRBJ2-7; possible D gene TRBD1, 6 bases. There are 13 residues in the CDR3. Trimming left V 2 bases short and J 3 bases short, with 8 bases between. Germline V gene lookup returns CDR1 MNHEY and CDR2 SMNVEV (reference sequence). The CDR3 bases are TGTGCCAGCAGTTTACAGGGGTTCTACGAGCAGTACTTC. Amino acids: CASSLQGFYEQYF.

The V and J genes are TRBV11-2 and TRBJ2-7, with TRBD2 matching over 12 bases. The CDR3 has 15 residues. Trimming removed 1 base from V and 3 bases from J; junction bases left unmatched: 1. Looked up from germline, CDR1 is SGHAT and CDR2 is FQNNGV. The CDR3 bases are TGTGCCAGCAGCTTAGGGACTAGCGGGAACTACGAGCAGTACTTC. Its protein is CASSLGTSGNYEQYF.

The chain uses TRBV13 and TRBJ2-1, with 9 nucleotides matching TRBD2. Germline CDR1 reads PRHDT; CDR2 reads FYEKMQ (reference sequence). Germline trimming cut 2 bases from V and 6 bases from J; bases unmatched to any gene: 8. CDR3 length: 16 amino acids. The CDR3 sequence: CASSLPGGRALNEQFF. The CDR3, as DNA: TGTGCCAGCAGCTTACCTGGCGGGAGGGCCCTCAATGAGCAGTTCTTC. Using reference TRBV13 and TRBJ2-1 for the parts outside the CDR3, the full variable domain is AAGVIQSPRHLIKEKRETATLKCYPIPRHDTVYWYQQGPGQDPQFLISFYEKMQSDKGSIPDRFSAQQFSDYHSELNMSSLELGDSALYFCASSLPGGRALNEQFFGPGTRLTVL.

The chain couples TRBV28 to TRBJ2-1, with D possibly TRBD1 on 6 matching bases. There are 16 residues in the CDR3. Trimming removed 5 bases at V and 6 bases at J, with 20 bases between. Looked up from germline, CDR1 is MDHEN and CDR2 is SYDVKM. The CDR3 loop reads CASSQLRGGVGNEQFF. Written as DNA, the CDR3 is TGTGCCAGCAGTCAACTACGAGGGGGAGTAGGCAATGAGCAGTTCTTC.

The CDR3 DNA is TGTGCCAGCAGTTTAACTTCAGATCCATACACTGAAGCTTTCTTT. It yields the protein CASSLTSDPYTEAFF. The gene calls are TRBV27 and TRBJ1-1; D remains unclear. Germline V gene lookup returns CDR1 MNHEY and CDR2 SMNVEV (reference sequence). This CDR3 is 15 amino acids long. Trimming shortened V by 2 bases and J by 3 bases, and 13 bases separated the two germline ends.

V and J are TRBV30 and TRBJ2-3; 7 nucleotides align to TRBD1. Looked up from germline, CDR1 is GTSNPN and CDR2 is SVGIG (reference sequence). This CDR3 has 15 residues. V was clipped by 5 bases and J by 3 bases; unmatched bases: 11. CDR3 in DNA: TGTGCCTGGGCGTGGGGACAGACTGTTACAGATACGCAGTATTTT. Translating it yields CAWAWGQTVTDTQYF.

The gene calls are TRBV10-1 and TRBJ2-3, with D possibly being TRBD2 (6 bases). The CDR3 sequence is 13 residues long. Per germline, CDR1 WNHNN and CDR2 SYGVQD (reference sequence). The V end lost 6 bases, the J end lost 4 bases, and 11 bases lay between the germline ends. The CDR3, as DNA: TGCGCCAGCAGGGGGGGAGCCGCAGATACGCAGTATTTT. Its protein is CASRGGAADTQYF.

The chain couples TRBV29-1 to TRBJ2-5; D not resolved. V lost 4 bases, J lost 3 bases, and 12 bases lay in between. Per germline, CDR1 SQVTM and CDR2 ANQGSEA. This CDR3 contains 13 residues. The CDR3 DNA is TGCAGCGTTGGTGGCACAGTAGAAGAGACCCAGTACTTC. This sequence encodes CSVGGTVEETQYF.

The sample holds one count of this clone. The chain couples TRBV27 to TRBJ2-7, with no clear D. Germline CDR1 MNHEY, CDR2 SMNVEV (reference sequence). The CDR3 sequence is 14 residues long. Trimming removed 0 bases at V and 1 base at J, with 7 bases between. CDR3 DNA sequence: TGTGCCAGCAGTTTATCTGGCCGATCCTACGAGCAGTACTTC. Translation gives CASSLSGRSYEQYF.

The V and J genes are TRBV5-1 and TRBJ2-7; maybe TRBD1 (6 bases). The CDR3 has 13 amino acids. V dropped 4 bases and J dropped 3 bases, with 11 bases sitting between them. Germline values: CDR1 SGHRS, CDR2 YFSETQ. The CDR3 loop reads CASSPGQSYEQYF. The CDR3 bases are TGCGCCAGCAGCCCTGGACAGAGCTACGAGCAGTACTTC.

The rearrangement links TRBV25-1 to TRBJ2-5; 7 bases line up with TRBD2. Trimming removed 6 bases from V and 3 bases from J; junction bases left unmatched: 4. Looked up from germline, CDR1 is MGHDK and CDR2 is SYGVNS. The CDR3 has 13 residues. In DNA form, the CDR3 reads TGTGCCAGCAGCGGTGCGGGAGAAGAGACCCAGTACTTC. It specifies CASSGAGEETQYF.

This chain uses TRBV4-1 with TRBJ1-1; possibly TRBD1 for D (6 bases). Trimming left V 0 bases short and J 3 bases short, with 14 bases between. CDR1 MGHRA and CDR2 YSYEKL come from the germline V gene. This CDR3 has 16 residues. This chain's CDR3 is CASSQEETGGYTEAFF. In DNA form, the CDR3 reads TGCGCCAGCAGCCAAGAAGAGACAGGAGGTTACACTGAAGCTTTCTTT.

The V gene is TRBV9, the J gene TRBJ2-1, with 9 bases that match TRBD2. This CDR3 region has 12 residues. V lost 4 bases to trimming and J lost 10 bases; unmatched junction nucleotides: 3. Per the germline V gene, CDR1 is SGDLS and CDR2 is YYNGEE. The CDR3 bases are TGTGCCAGCAGCCCAGGGACTAGCGAGCAGTTCTTC. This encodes CASSPGTSEQFF.

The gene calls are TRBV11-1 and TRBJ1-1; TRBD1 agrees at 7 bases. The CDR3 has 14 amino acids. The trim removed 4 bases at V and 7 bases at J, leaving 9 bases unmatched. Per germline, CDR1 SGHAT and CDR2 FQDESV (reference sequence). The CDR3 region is CASSSPFRGNEAFF. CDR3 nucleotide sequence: TGTGCCAGCAGCTCTCCCTTCAGGGGGAATGAAGCTTTCTTT.

The CDR3 protein is CASSSPDRDYGYTF. DNA of the CDR3: TGTGCCAGCAGCTCCCCGGACAGGGACTATGGCTACACCTTC. J is TRBJ1-2 and V is TRBV7-9; TRBD1 matches at 8 bases. With V trimmed by 4 bases and J by 3 bases, 4 bases remained unmatched. The CDR3 extends over 14 amino acids. Germline CDR1 and CDR2: SEHNR and FQNEAQ (reference sequence).

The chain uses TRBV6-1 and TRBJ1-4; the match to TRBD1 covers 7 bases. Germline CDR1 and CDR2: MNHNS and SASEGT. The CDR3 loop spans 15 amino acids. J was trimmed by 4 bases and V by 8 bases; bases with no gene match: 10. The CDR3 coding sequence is TGTGCCAGCGTCTTATCGGCAGGGGGTAATGAAAAACTGTTTTTT. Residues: CASVLSAGGNEKLFF.

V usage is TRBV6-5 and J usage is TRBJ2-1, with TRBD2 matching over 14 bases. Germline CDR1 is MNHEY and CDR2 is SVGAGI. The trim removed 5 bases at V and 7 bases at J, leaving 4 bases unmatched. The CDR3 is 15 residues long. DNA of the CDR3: TGTGCCAGCAGTCCCCGGACTAGCGGGGGGAATGAGCAGTTCTTC. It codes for CASSPRTSGGNEQFF.

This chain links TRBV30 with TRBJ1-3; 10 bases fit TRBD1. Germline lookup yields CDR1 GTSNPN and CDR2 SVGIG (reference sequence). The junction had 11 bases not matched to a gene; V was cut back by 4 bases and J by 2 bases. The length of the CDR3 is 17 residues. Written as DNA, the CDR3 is TGTGCCTGGAATTATTTAGACAGGGGGCTAGCTGGAAACACCATATATTTT. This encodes CAWNYLDRGLAGNTIYF. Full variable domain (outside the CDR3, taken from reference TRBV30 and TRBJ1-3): SQTIHQWPATLVQPVGSPLSLECTVEGTSNPNLYWYRQAAGRGLQLLFYSVGIGQISSEVPQNLSASRPQDRQFILSSKKLLLSDSGFYLCAWNYLDRGLAGNTIYFGEGSWLTVV.

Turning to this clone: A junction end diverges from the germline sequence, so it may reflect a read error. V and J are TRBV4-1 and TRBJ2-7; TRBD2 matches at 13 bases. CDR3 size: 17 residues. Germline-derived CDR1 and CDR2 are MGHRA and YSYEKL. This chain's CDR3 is CASSQVATSGRAYEQYF. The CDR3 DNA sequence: TGCGCCAGCAGTCAAGTTGCCACTAGCGGGAGGGCCTACGAGCAGTACTTC.

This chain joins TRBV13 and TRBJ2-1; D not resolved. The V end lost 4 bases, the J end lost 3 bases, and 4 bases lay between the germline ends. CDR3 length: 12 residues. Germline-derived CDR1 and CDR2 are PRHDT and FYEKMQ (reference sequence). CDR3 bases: TGTGCCAGCAGCTCCGACTACAATGAGCAGTTCTTC. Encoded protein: CASSSDYNEQFF.

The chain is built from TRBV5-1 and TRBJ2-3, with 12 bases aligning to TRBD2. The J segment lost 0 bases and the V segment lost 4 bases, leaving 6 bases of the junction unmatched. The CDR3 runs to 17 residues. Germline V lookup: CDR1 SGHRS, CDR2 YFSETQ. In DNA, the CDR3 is TGCGCCAGCAGCCCTCGACTAGCGGGAGTTAGCACAGATACGCAGTATTTT. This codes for CASSPRLAGVSTDTQYF.

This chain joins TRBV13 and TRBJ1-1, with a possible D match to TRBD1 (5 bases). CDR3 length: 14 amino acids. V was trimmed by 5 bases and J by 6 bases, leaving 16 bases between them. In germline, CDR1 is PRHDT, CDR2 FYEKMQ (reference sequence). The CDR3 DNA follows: TGTGCCAGCAGCACCCGGGGCCCTTCCGCTGAAGCTTTCTTT. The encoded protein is CASSTRGPSAEAFF.

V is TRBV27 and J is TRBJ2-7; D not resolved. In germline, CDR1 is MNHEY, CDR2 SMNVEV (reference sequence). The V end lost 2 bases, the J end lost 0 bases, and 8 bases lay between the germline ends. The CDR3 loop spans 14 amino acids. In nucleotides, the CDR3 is TGTGCCAGCAGTTTAGGTACCCTCTCCTACGAGCAGTACTTC. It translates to CASSLGTLSYEQYF.

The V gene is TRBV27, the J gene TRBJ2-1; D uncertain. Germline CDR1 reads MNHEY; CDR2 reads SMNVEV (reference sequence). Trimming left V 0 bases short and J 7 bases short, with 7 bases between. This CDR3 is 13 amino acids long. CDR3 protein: CASSLSATNEQFF. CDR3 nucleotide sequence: TGTGCCAGCAGTTTATCCGCGACGAATGAGCAGTTCTTC.

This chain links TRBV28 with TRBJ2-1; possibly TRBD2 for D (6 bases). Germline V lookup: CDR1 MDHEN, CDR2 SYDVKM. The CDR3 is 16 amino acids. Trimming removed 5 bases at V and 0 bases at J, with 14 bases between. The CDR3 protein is CASSGFDGSSYNEQFF. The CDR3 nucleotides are TGTGCCAGCAGTGGATTCGACGGGAGCTCCTACAATGAGCAGTTCTTC. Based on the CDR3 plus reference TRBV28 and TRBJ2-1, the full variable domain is DVKVTQSSRYLVKRTGEKVFLECVQDMDHENMFWYRQDPGLGLRLIYFSYDVKMKEKGDIPEGYSVSREKKERFSLILESASTNQTSMYLCASSGFDGSSYNEQFFGPGTRLTVL.

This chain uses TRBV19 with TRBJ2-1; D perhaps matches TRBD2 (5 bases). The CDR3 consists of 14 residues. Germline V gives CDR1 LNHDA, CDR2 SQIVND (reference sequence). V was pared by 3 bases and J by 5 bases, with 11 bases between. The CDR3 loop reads CASSITGLNNEQFF. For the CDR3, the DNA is TGTGCCAGTAGTATTACCGGACTCAACAATGAGCAGTTCTTC.

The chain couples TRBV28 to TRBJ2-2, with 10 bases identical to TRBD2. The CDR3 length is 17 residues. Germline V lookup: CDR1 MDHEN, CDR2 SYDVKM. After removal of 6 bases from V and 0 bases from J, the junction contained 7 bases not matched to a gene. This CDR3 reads CASSTGTSVPNTGELFF. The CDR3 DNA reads TGTGCCAGCAGCACCGGGACTAGCGTACCGAACACCGGGGAGCTGTTTTTT.